These 24 T cell receptor beta chains were sequenced from one sample in a study of graft-versus-host responses after intestinal transplantation. Assay used: immunoSEQ multiplex PCR; TCRdb lists only in-frame clones, some missing. The data show under 100,000 clones, 85% to 95% seen once. The antigens for these receptors are not known. Sequenced material: unstimulated CD8+ T cells sorted from spleen or lymph node cells, taken before transplant. Every receptor here comes from a human donor who was the organ donor for an intestinal transplant.

This rearrangement joins TRBV29-1 to TRBJ1-1; D is possibly TRBD1 (5 bases). V lost 1 base and J 7 bases, leaving 10 bases between the germline ends. This CDR3 contains 12 residues. The germline CDR1 and CDR2 sequences are SQVTM and ANQGSEA. Here the CDR3 DNA reads TGCAGCGTTGAAGGGGGACTCGATGAAGCTTTCTTT. Translated, it gives CSVEGGLDEAFF.

The genes are TRBV10-3 and TRBJ2-5, with 9 bases fitting TRBD2. The J call is uncertain, as TRBJ2-7 better fits the DNA end. The germline V gene encodes CDR1 ENHRY and CDR2 SYGVKD. The CDR3 length is 16 residues. CDR3 DNA: TGTGCCATCAGTGAGTCGTCGACTAGCGGTACCTACGAGCAGTACTTC. Translated: CAISESSTSGTYEQYF.

The genes are TRBV30 and TRBJ1-5, with 8 bases lining up with TRBD1. This CDR3 region has 15 residues. Trimming cost V 3 bases and J 2 bases; bases outside gene matches: 6. Per germline, CDR1 GTSNPN and CDR2 SVGIG (reference sequence). The chain's CDR3 is CAWRKPTGGNQPQHF. The CDR3 DNA follows: TGTGCCTGGAGGAAACCGACAGGGGGCAATCAGCCCCAGCATTTT.

This clone was observed a single time. The V call is TRBV7-2, the J call TRBJ1-1; 8 nucleotides align to TRBD1. Germline CDR1 and CDR2: SGHTA and FQGNSA. The trim removed 1 base at V and 5 bases at J, leaving 6 bases unmatched. The CDR3 extends over 15 amino acids. The CDR3 here is CASSLEGRGRTEAFF. As DNA, the CDR3 is TGTGCCAGCAGCTTAGAGGGCAGGGGGCGAACTGAAGCTTTCTTT. The whole variable domain, filled in from reference TRBV7-2 and TRBJ1-1, reads GAGVSQSPSNKVTEKGKDVELRCDPISGHTALYWYRQSLGQGLEFLIYFQGNSAPDKSGLPSDRFSAERTGGSVSTLTIQRTQQEDSAVYLCASSLEGRGRTEAFFGQGTRLTVV.

This clone has a single count. This sequence joins TRBV27 and TRBJ2-3, with D perhaps matching TRBD2 (6 bases). The V gene's germline CDR1 is MNHEY and CDR2 SMNVEV (reference sequence). CDR3 length equals 16 residues. The ends were cut back, 2 bases at V and 0 bases at J, with 12 bases in the middle. CDR3 loop: CASSLEGRGSTDTQYF. DNA for the CDR3: TGTGCCAGCAGTTTAGAGGGTCGGGGGAGCACAGATACGCAGTATTTT.

V is TRBV6-1 and J is TRBJ1-6; D gene uncertain. This CDR3 has 19 residues. CDR1 MNHNS and CDR2 SASEGT come from the germline V gene. Deletions cut 3 bases from V and 0 bases from J, with 18 bases between. This CDR3 reads CASSENKRTFSSYNSPLHF. Here the CDR3 DNA reads TGTGCCAGCAGTGAGAATAAGAGGACTTTTAGCTCCTATAATTCACCCCTCCACTTT.

The rearrangement joins TRBV2 to TRBJ2-7; 7 nucleotides align to TRBD1. With 7 bases clipped from V and 3 bases from J, the junction kept 9 bases outside the gene matches. Per the germline V gene, CDR1 is SNHLY and CDR2 is FYNNEI. CDR3 length: 14 residues. The CDR3 here is CASILRDRNYEQYF. The CDR3 DNA reads TGTGCCAGCATCCTCCGGGACAGAAACTACGAGCAGTACTTC.

The chain joins TRBV6-5 to TRBJ2-3; 10 nucleotides line up with TRBD2. Trimming removed 5 bases from V and 1 base from J; junction bases left unmatched: 3. The germline CDR1 and CDR2 sequences are MNHEY and SVGAGI. The CDR3 sequence is 15 residues long. The CDR3 nucleotides read TGTGCCAGCAGTCCTCTAGCGGGGGGCACAGATACGCAGTATTTT. It codes for CASSPLAGGTDTQYF.

CDR3 in amino acids: CASSLSRAYEQYF. CDR3 in DNA: TGTGCCAGCAGCTTGAGTCGGGCCTACGAGCAGTACTTC. This chain connects TRBV5-6 to TRBJ2-7; unclear D gene. The germline V and J ends were trimmed by 1 base and 2 bases, with 7 bases remaining between them. Germline V gene sequence: CDR1 SGHDT, CDR2 YYEEEE. The CDR3 extends over 13 amino acids.

V and J are TRBV5-1 and TRBJ2-7; TRBD2 matches 8 bases. The CDR3 totals 16 residues. Germline CDR1 is SGHRS and CDR2 is YFSETQ. V was pared by 4 bases and J by 6 bases, with 15 bases of the junction left unmatched. CDR3 in amino acids: CASSKRASGLAAEQYF. The DNA for the CDR3 is TGCGCCAGCAGCAAAAGAGCATCCGGACTAGCAGCCGAGCAGTACTTC.

The rearrangement links TRBV7-8 to TRBJ2-5, with 10 positions matching TRBD2. Per the germline V gene, CDR1 is SGHVS and CDR2 is FQNEAQ. There are 16 residues in the CDR3. V shed 3 bases, J shed 2 bases, and the junction held 6 bases outside the gene matches. This CDR3 reads CASSFISGGEQETQYF. The CDR3 region has the DNA TGTGCCAGCAGCTTTATAAGCGGGGGGGAACAAGAGACCCAGTACTTC.

The V gene is TRBV7-3, the J gene TRBJ2-3; D may be TRBD2 (6 bases). With 4 bases removed from V and 6 bases from J, the gap between germline ends came to 17 bases. Per the germline V gene, CDR1 is SGHTA and CDR2 is FQGTGA. This CDR3 region has 15 residues. The CDR3 bases are TGTGCCAGCAGCTCCACGGGGTACGCGGGGGATACGCAGTATTTT. Amino acids: CASSSTGYAGDTQYF.

The rearrangement links TRBV28 to TRBJ1-6, with D uncertain. Germline V lookup: CDR1 MDHEN, CDR2 SYDVKM. The germline V and J ends were trimmed by 2 bases and 0 bases, with 5 bases remaining between them. This CDR3 is 15 amino acids long. The CDR3 DNA reads as TGTGCCAGCAGTTTACTCTTCTCCTATAATTCACCCCTCCACTTT. It yields the protein CASSLLFSYNSPLHF.

For this clone: One end of the junction varies from germline; a read error may be responsible. Other DNA variants within this sample encode the same CDR3. The chain carries TRBV13 and TRBJ1-6; TRBD1 is a possible D gene (5 bases). CDR1 is PRHDT, CDR2 FYEKMQ, per germline (reference sequence). CDR3 size: 14 residues. This CDR3 is CASSLEGHNSPLHF. CDR3 DNA: TGTGCCAGCAGCTTAGAGGGGCATAATTCCCCCCTCCACTTT.

The chain combines TRBV7-2 with TRBJ2-3; TRBD1 matches 7 bases. CDR1 is SGHTA, CDR2 FQGNSA, per germline. This CDR3 is built from 15 residues. Germline trimming cut 5 bases from V and 5 bases from J; bases unmatched to any gene: 10. In DNA, the CDR3 is TGTGCCAGCAGCCCAATCAGACAGGGTCGAGATACGCAGTATTTT. Translated, it gives CASSPIRQGRDTQYF.

This clone was detected once. V usage is TRBV7-9 and J usage is TRBJ1-2, with a possible D match to TRBD1 (5 bases). V dropped 4 bases and J dropped 4 bases, with 13 bases sitting between them. The CDR3 extends over 14 amino acids. Germline loops: CDR1 SEHNR, CDR2 FQNEAQ (reference sequence). The CDR3 protein is CASSYGTSFYGYTF. The DNA for the CDR3 is TGTGCCAGCAGCTACGGGACTTCCTTCTATGGCTACACCTTC.

V gene TRBV19 combines with J gene TRBJ2-1; 9 positions agree with TRBD2. Germline V gene lookup returns CDR1 LNHDA and CDR2 SQIVND (reference sequence). This CDR3 spans 15 amino acids. Trimming cost V 3 bases and J 4 bases; bases outside gene matches: 4. The CDR3 here is CASSMISGGYNEQFF. The CDR3 DNA reads as TGTGCCAGTAGTATGATTAGCGGGGGTTACAATGAGCAGTTCTTC.

The chain combines TRBV11-2 with TRBJ1-2; D remains unclear. Trimming shortened V by 5 bases and J by 5 bases, and 9 bases separated the two germline ends. This CDR3 has 12 residues. Per germline, CDR1 SGHAT and CDR2 FQNNGV. The CDR3 is CASSLRSYGYTF. CDR3 sequence (DNA): TGTGCCAGCAGCCTCCGGTCATATGGCTACACCTTC.

Here the CDR3 reads CASSPKSGGAVDEQFF. CDR3 nucleotides: TGTGCCAGCAGCCCTAAAAGCGGGGGGGCGGTAGATGAGCAGTTCTTC. V and J are TRBV9 and TRBJ2-1; 10 bases are shared with TRBD2. Trimming took 4 bases from V and 8 from J; bases not matched to a gene: 12. Germline V gene sequence: CDR1 SGDLS, CDR2 YYNGEE. This CDR3 is built from 16 residues.

This chain joins TRBV4-3 and TRBJ2-7; tentatively, D is TRBD1 (6 bases). This CDR3 spans 18 amino acids. The germline V and J ends were trimmed by 0 bases and 4 bases, with 22 bases remaining between them. CDR1 and CDR2 (germline): LGHNA, YSLEER. CDR3 region: CASSQDDNRVSLGYEQYF. For the CDR3, the DNA is TGCGCCAGCAGCCAAGATGACAACAGGGTCTCACTGGGATACGAGCAGTACTTC.

V and J are TRBV19 and TRBJ1-1; TRBD1 agrees at 8 bases. The CDR3 contains 14 residues. V shed 3 bases and J 4 bases; nucleotides not matched to a gene: 4. CDR1 is LNHDA and CDR2 is SQIVND in the germline V gene (reference sequence). The CDR3 region is CASSISTGGTEAFF. CDR3 bases: TGTGCCAGTAGTATCTCAACAGGGGGCACTGAAGCTTTCTTT.

The chain recombines TRBV15 with TRBJ2-3; 10 bases line up with TRBD1. Germline values: CDR1 LNHNV, CDR2 YYDKDF (reference sequence). The CDR3 is 16 amino acids. After removal of 3 bases from V and 3 bases from J, the junction contained 6 bases not matched to a gene. CDR3 bases: TGTGCCACCAGCAGGACGACAGGGGGCATTACAGATACGCAGTATTTT. It specifies CATSRTTGGITDTQYF.

The J gene is TRBJ2-2, the V gene TRBV4-3; 10 nucleotides match TRBD2. The junction had 12 bases not matched to a gene; V was cut back by 4 bases and J by 7 bases. This CDR3 comprises 17 residues. From germline, CDR1 is LGHNA and CDR2 YSLEER. CDR3 sequence: CASSPPASGGAGGELFF. The CDR3 bases are TGCGCCAGCAGCCCCCCAGCGAGCGGGGGGGCAGGCGGGGAGCTGTTTTTT.

This rearrangement joins TRBV19 to TRBJ1-2; no clear D gene. CDR1 LNHDA and CDR2 SQIVND come from the germline V gene (reference sequence). The ends were cut back, 4 bases at V and 6 bases at J, with 12 bases in the middle. This CDR3 is built from 13 residues. The CDR3 DNA is TGTGCCAGTAGTAAGTTGGGAGGGAATGGCTACACCTTC. Translating gives CASSKLGGNGYTF.